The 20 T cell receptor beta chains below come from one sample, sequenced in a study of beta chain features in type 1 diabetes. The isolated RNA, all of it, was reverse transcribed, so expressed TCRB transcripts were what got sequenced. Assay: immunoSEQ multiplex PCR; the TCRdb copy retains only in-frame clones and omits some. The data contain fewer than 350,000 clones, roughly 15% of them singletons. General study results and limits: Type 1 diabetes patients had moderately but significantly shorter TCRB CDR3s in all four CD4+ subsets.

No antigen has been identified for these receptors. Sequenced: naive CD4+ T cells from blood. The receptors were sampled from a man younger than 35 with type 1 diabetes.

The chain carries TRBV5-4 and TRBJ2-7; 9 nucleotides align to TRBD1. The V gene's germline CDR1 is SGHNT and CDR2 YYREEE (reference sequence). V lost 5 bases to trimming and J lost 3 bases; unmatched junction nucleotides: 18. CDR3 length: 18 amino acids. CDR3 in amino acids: CASSLPVSRDRAGYEQYF. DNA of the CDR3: TGTGCCAGCAGTTTACCCGTAAGCCGGGACAGGGCGGGCTACGAGCAGTACTTC.

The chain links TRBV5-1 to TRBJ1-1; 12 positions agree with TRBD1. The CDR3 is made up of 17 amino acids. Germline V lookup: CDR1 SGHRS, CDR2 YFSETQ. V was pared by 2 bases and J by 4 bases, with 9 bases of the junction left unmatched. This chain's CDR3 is CASSFGTGGAKVTEAFF. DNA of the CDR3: TGCGCCAGCAGCTTTGGGACAGGGGGCGCGAAAGTCACTGAAGCTTTCTTT.

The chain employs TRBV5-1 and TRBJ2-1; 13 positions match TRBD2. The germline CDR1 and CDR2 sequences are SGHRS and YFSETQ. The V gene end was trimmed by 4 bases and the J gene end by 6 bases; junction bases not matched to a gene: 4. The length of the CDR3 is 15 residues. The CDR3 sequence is CASSQTSGGANEQFF. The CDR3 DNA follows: TGCGCCAGCAGCCAAACTAGCGGGGGGGCCAATGAGCAGTTCTTC.

The CDR3, as DNA: TGTGCCAGCAGCGTAGGAGACAATCGGTCCCCCGAGCAGTACTTC. Amino acids: CASSVGDNRSPEQYF. The chain recombines TRBV9 with TRBJ2-7; D is unclear. The ends were cut back, 0 bases at V and 6 bases at J, with 16 bases in the middle. The CDR3 is 15 residues long. The germline V gene encodes CDR1 SGDLS and CDR2 YYNGEE. The complete variable domain, with remaining parts taken from reference TRBV9 and TRBJ2-7, reads DSGVTQTPKHLITATGQRVTLRCSPRSGDLSVYWYQQSLDQGLQFLIQYYNGEERAKGNILERFSAQQFPDLHSELNLSSLELGDSALYFCASSVGDNRSPEQYFGPGTRLTVT.

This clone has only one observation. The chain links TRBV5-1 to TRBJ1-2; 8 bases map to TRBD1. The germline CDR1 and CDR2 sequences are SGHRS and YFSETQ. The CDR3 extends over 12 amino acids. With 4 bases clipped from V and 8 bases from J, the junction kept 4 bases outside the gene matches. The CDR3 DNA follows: TGCGCCAGCAGCATAGACAGGGGAGGCTACACCTTC. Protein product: CASSIDRGGYTF.

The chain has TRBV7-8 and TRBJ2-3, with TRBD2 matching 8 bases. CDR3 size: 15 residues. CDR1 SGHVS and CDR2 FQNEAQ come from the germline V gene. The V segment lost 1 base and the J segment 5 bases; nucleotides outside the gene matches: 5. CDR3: CASSLEGLGLDTQYF. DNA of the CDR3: TGTGCCAGCAGCTTAGAGGGACTAGGATTAGATACGCAGTATTTT.

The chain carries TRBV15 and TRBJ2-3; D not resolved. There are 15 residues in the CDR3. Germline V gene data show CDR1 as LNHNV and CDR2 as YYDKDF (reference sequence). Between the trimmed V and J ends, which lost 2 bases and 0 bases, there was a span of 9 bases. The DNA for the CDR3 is TGTGCCACCAGCAGAACAGTCTCTAGCACAGATACGCAGTATTTT. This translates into CATSRTVSSTDTQYF.

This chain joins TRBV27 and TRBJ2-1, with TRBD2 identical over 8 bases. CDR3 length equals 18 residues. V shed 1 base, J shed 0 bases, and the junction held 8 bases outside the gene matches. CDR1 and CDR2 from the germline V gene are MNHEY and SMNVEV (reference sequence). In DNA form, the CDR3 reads TGTGCCAGCAGTTTATTAGCCCGACTAGCGCCCTCCTACAATGAGCAGTTCTTC. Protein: CASSLLARLAPSYNEQFF.

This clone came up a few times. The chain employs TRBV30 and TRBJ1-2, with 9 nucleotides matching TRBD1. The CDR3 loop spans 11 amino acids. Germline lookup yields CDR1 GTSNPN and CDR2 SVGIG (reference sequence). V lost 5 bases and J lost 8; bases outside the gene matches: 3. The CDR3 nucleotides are TGTGCCTGGTGGACAGGGGTCGGCTACACCTTC. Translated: CAWWTGVGYTF.

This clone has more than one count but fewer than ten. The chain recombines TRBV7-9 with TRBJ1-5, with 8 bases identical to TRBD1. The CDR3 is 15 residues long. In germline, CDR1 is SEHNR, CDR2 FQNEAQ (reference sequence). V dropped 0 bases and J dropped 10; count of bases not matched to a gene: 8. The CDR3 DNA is TGTGCCAGCAGCTTAGCTGGTCAGGGGGCGGGTCCCCAGCATTTT. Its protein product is CASSLAGQGAGPQHF.

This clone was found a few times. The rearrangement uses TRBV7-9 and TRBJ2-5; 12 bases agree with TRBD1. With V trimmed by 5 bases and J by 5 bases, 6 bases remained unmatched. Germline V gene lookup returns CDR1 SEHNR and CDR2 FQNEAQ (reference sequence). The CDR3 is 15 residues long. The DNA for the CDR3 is TGTGCCAGCAGCCCGGGACAGGGGGCACTGGAGACCCAGTACTTC. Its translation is CASSPGQGALETQYF.

The CDR3 DNA sequence: TGTGCCAGCAGCTTCAGGTTGAGCGGGGCCTACAATGAGCAGTTCTTC. Its protein product is CASSFRLSGAYNEQFF. V is TRBV7-2 and J is TRBJ2-1; 7 bases agree with TRBD2. J was trimmed by 2 bases and V by 3 bases; bases with no gene match: 7. Germline loops: CDR1 SGHTA, CDR2 FQGNSA. The CDR3 is 16 amino acids.

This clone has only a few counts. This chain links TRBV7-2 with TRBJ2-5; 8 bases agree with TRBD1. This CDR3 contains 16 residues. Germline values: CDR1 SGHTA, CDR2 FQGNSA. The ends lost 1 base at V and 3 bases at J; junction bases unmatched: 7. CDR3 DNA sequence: TGTGCCAGCAGCTTAGGACATGTGACAGGGGAAGAGACCCAGTACTTC. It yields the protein CASSLGHVTGEETQYF.

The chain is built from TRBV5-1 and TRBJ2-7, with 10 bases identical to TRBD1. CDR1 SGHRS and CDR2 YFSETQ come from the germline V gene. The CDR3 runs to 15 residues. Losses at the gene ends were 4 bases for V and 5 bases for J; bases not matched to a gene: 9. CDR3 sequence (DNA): TGCGCCAGCAGCCGAATAAGACAGGGGGCGGACGAGCAGTACTTC. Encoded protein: CASSRIRQGADEQYF.

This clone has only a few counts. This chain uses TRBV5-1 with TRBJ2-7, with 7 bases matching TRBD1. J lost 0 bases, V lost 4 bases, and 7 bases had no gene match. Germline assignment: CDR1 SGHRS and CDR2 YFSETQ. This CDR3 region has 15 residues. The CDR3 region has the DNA TGCGCCAGCAGCGTCGGGACAGCTCACTCCTACGAGCAGTACTTC. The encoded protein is CASSVGTAHSYEQYF.

The CDR3 spells CASRRGSYEQYF. CDR3 nucleotide sequence: TGTGCCAGTCGACGCGGGAGTTACGAGCAGTACTTC. The genes are TRBV27 and TRBJ2-7; 7 bases match TRBD2. Losses at the gene ends were 9 bases for V and 4 bases for J; bases not matched to a gene: 6. Germline V gene lookup returns CDR1 MNHEY and CDR2 SMNVEV (reference sequence). CDR3 length equals 12 residues.

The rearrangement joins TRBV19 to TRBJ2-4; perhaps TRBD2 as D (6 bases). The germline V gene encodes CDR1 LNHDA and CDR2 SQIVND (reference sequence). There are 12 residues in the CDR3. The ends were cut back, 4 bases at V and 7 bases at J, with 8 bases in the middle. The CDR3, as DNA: TGTGCCAGTAGTAGAGGAGGGAACATTCAGTACTTC. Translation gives CASSRGGNIQYF.

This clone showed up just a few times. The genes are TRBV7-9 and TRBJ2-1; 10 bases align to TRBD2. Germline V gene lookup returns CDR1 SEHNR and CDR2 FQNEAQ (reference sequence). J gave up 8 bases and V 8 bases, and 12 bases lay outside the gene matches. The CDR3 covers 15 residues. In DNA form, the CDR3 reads TGTGCCAGCGGTCCAGCGGGAGGGCCTGTGGATGAGCAGTTCTTC. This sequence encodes CASGPAGGPVDEQFF.

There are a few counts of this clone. CDR3 DNA sequence: TGTGCCAGCAGAAATATGCCGGGAGGGAATTACAATGAGCAGTTCTTC. This encodes CASRNMPGGNYNEQFF. The rearrangement uses TRBV6-6 and TRBJ2-1; 8 bases fit TRBD2. This CDR3 has 16 residues. The germline CDR1 and CDR2 sequences are MNHNY and SVGAGI (reference sequence). V lost 6 bases to trimming and J lost 4 bases; unmatched junction nucleotides: 11.

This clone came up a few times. Here the CDR3 reads CATCDSRGGEQFF. CDR3 DNA: TGTGCCACCTGTGACTCCCGAGGGGGTGAGCAGTTCTTC. The chain employs TRBV6-5 and TRBJ2-1, with D possibly being TRBD1 (6 bases). V was trimmed by 10 bases and J by 9 bases, leaving 19 bases between them. CDR1 is MNHEY and CDR2 is SVGAGI in the germline V gene. The CDR3 totals 13 residues.